Below are 14 T cell receptor beta chains sequenced from a single sample in a study of glioma-infiltrating T cells. The iRepertoire nested amplicon-rescue multiplex PCR amplified TCR alpha and beta CDR3s from RNA. TCRdb used MiXCR to reprocess the multiplex PCR reads, holding one entry per CDR3 protein. The data show approximately 400,000 distinct CDR3 sequences, 41% seen once. Specimen: glioma tissue, nonneoplastic brain tissue, or PBMCs (not recorded which). These receptors were taken from a human donor with low-grade glioma or glioblastoma, undergoing nonglioma brain surgery, or in good health (not recorded which).

About this clonotype itself: Given a much more abundant clone one base away, this may be a read error. The genes are TRBV27 and TRBJ1-6; D gene uncertain. With 5 bases removed from V and 11 bases from J, the gap between germline ends came to 10 bases. This CDR3 spans 12 amino acids. Germline CDR1 reads MNHEY; CDR2 reads SMNVEV (reference sequence). CDR3 sequence reads: CASSALGPPLHF. The DNA of the CDR3 is TGTGCCAGCAGTGCCCTGGGTCCACCCCTCCACTTT.

This clonotype was counted many times. The chain has TRBV6-1 and TRBJ2-7; TRBD2 matches 7 bases. The V and J ends lost 6 bases and 3 bases, in that order; junction bases with no gene match: 5. The CDR3 is 13 amino acids. Per germline, CDR1 MNHNS and CDR2 SASEGT. DNA for the CDR3: TGTGCCAGCAGAACGCTAGCGGTCTACGAGCAGTACTTC. Translation gives CASRTLAVYEQYF.

This clonotype was seen a few times. The rearrangement links TRBV20-1 to TRBJ2-2; 8 positions agree with TRBD1. Germline V gene sequence: CDR1 DFQATT, CDR2 SNEGSKA (reference sequence). V trimming: 5 bases; J trimming: 1 base; junction bases outside the gene matches: 3. The length of the CDR3 is 14 residues. The CDR3 nucleotides read TGCAGTGCTGAGGACAGGGAGAACACCGGGGAGCTGTTTTTT. The encoded protein is CSAEDRENTGELFF.

The chain recombines TRBV19 with TRBJ2-3; 7 nucleotides line up with TRBD2. Per the germline V gene, CDR1 is LNHDA and CDR2 is SQIVND (reference sequence). This CDR3 has 16 residues. Germline trimming cut 3 bases from V and 6 bases from J; bases unmatched to any gene: 12. The CDR3 DNA sequence: TGTGCCAGTAGTATGGGGGACTATACGGTCTTCGATACGCAGTATTTT. This sequence encodes CASSMGDYTVFDTQYF.

The J gene is TRBJ2-4, the V gene TRBV6-2 or TRBV6-3; D gene uncertain. From germline, CDR1 is MNHEY and CDR2 SVGEGT. The CDR3 covers 13 residues. The V end was cut by 3 bases, the J end by 4 bases, with 7 bases between. DNA for the CDR3: TGTGCCAGCAGTTATCGGTTGAAAAACATTCAGTACTTC. This sequence encodes CASSYRLKNIQYF.

This clonotype was detected a few times. The chain couples TRBV19 to TRBJ1-2; TRBD1 agrees at 7 bases. The CDR3 loop spans 16 amino acids. CDR1 is LNHDA and CDR2 is SQIVND in the germline V gene (reference sequence). Unmatched junction bases numbered 12, after V lost 5 bases and J lost 3 bases. The CDR3 nucleotides read TGTGCCAGTAGTCCATTCCTGGGACAGTTTGACTATGGCTACACCTTC. The encoded protein is CASSPFLGQFDYGYTF.

This clonotype turned up a few times. The chain combines TRBV20-1 with TRBJ2-2; D unclear. Germline lookup yields CDR1 DFQATT and CDR2 SNEGSKA (reference sequence). The CDR3 is made up of 14 amino acids. Trimming took off 0 bases at V and 2 bases at J, with 7 bases between the two ends. The CDR3 reads CSARDIRNTGELFF. The CDR3 DNA follows: TGCAGTGCTAGAGATATAAGAAACACCGGGGAGCTGTTTTTT.

Comments on this clonotype: Being one base from a much bigger clone, this may be a read error. V is TRBV27 and J is TRBJ2-1; D is ambiguous. The CDR3 extends over 13 amino acids. CDR1 is MNHEY, CDR2 SMNVEV, per germline (reference sequence). The V end was cut by 6 bases, the J end by 4 bases, with 10 bases between. In nucleotides, the CDR3 is TGTGCCAGCAGACCTAACGGGTACAATGAGCAGTTCTTC. Residues: CASRPNGYNEQFF.

The genes are TRBV19 and TRBJ1-2; 10 bases agree with TRBD1. The J segment lost 4 bases and the V segment lost 9 bases, leaving 8 bases of the junction unmatched. CDR3 length: 14 amino acids. Germline CDR1 is LNHDA and CDR2 is SQIVND (reference sequence). In DNA, the CDR3 is TGTGCCAGCAGACAGGGGGCCCTCCTCTATGGCTACACCTTC. Amino acid sequence: CASRQGALLYGYTF.

This clonotype is a singleton in its sample. One end of the junction fails to match germline, which may point to a read error. This CDR3 is CDSSPDRIGSPLHF. The CDR3, as DNA: TGTGACAGCAGTCCGGACAGGATCGGATCACCCCTCCACTTT. The rearrangement joins TRBV28 to TRBJ1-6; TRBD1 matches 7 bases. Per germline, CDR1 MDHEN and CDR2 SYDVKM. The CDR3 has 14 residues.

This sequence joins TRBV4-1 and TRBJ1-1; TRBD1 matches at 8 bases. CDR1 is MGHRA, CDR2 YSYEKL, per germline. This CDR3 spans 15 amino acids. V dropped 4 bases and J dropped 1; count of bases not matched to a gene: 5. DNA of the CDR3: TGCGCCAGCAGCCCCATCGGGACAGGGAACACTGAAGCTTTCTTT. It codes for CASSPIGTGNTEAFF.

This clonotype was picked up a small number of times. The rearrangement joins TRBV28 to TRBJ2-6; D is ambiguous. The ends were cut back, 6 bases at V and 0 bases at J, with 15 bases in the middle. Germline V gives CDR1 MDHEN, CDR2 SYDVKM. This CDR3 comprises 17 residues. The DNA for the CDR3 is TGTGCCAGCAGCCCTACGTACGACATCTCTGGGGCCAACGTCCTGACTTTC. It encodes CASSPTYDISGANVLTF.

Concerning this clonotype itself: One end of the junction varies from germline; a read error may be responsible. The chain employs TRBV20-1 and TRBJ1-1, with D possibly TRBD1 on 6 matching bases. The CDR3 has 14 residues. Germline V gives CDR1 DFQATT, CDR2 SNEGSKA (reference sequence). The CDR3 is CSARAVGGETEAYF. CDR3 nucleotides: TGCAGTGCTAGAGCCGTAGGGGGGGAAACTGAAGCTTACTTT.

The J gene is TRBJ2-3, the V gene TRBV25-1; D could derive from TRBD1 or TRBD2 (5 bases each). The germline V and J ends were trimmed by 1 base and 5 bases, with 22 bases remaining between them. The germline gives CDR1 MGHDK, CDR2 SYGVNS. CDR3 length equals 18 residues. DNA of the CDR3: TGTGCCAGCAGTGAATCTCCCTTGGGGGACCCGAGGGGAGATACGCAGTATTTT. Translating it yields CASSESPLGDPRGDTQYF.